This TCR beta chain was profiled in a study of blood T cell repertoires in COVID-19. The assay was immunoSEQ multiplex PCR, and TCRdb's table has in-frame clones only and misses some. Of roughly 73,000 clones listed, roughly 87% are singletons. This clone was seen a single time. Per germline, CDR1 MNHEY and CDR2 SMNVEV (reference sequence). The CDR3 length is 18 residues. Trimming stripped 5 bases from V and 1 base from J, with 23 bases between. This clonotype was obtained from a man at least 80 years old with acute or convalescent COVID-19. The material sequenced was peripheral blood. V is TRBV27 and J is TRBJ1-2; D is unresolved. The CDR3 region is CASSPIFIPPHGNYGYTF. The CDR3 DNA sequence: TGTGCCAGCAGTCCTATATTCATCCCCCCTCACGGTAACTATGGCTACACCTTC.